Below, one T cell receptor beta chain is given with its context. Its target is not known. This specimen comes from a study of blood T cells in healthy people across ages. Whenever a sample was processed, at least 7 million PBMCs were isolated. Whole-study results and caveats: A strong correlation was found between TCR beta diversity and the percentage of naive T cells. A roughly linear age-dependent decrease characterized TCR beta diversity per million T cells. Aged donors had fewer naive CD4+ cells and lower diversity than long-lived donors.

The CDR3 extends over 15 amino acids. The germline CDR1 and CDR2 sequences are MNHNY and SVGAGI (reference sequence). Trimming cost V 10 bases and J 5 bases, with 23 bases left between them. Combining a sample-barcoded 5' primer with a J-beta primer mix, a second PCR ran for about 7 to 11 cycles. TCRdb ran MiXCR on the 5' RACE reads and lists one entry per CDR3 protein. The sample has roughly 2 million distinct CDR3 sequences; 49% are singletons. The sequenced sample consisted of blood. This TCR was sampled from a woman aged 40 to 55 in good health. The genes are TRBV6-6 and TRBJ1-2; D is perhaps TRBD1 (5 bases). The CDR3 DNA follows: TGTGCCATCAGGGATAATGTTGGGCAGGGTTATGGCTACACCTTC. Amino acid sequence: CAIRDNVGQGYGYTF.